Each of the 14 T cell receptor beta chains below was sequenced from the same sample in a study of T-cell reconstitution after alpha-beta-depleted transplantation in children. Unique molecular identifiers were incorporated when the TCRbeta library was constructed. MiXCR, run by TCRdb on the PCR reads, gives a single entry per CDR3 protein. The sample consists of 600,000 to 700,000 distinct CDR3 sequences, over 15% of them appearing once. The sequencing here drew on PBMCs from the stem cell graft donor, taken from the stem cell graft. The receptors originated from a human donor who donated a stem cell graft to a child with acute myeloid leukemia.

This clonotype has ten or more counts. The chain links TRBV20-1 to TRBJ2-5, with TRBD1 matching 7 bases. This CDR3 region has 14 residues. In germline, CDR1 is DFQATT, CDR2 SNEGSKA (reference sequence). The J segment lost 4 bases and the V segment lost 1 base, leaving 6 bases of the junction unmatched. In DNA form, the CDR3 reads TGCAGTGCTAGAGGGGAGACAGGGCTAGAGACCCAGTACTTC. Its protein product is CSARGETGLETQYF.

Ten or more counts support this clonotype. The chain combines TRBV20-1 with TRBJ2-5, with 8 bases lining up with TRBD1. This CDR3 comprises 14 residues. J gave up 5 bases and V 6 bases, and 11 bases lay outside the gene matches. Germline CDR1 DFQATT, CDR2 SNEGSKA (reference sequence). The CDR3 loop reads CSATIRGRGETQYF. CDR3 sequence (DNA): TGCAGTGCAACGATCAGGGGGCGCGGGGAGACCCAGTACTTC.

The chain couples TRBV15 to TRBJ2-1, with D possibly TRBD1 on 6 matching bases. The CDR3 runs 15 residues. Germline CDR1 and CDR2: LNHNV and YYDKDF (reference sequence). V gave up 0 bases and J gave up 4 bases, with 10 bases separating them. The CDR3 DNA follows: TGTGCCACCAGCAGAGATAAGGGGGAATACAATGAGCAGTTCTTC. Translated: CATSRDKGEYNEQFF.

This clonotype was counted at least ten times. The chain couples TRBV4-2 to TRBJ2-7; 10 bases are shared with TRBD1. Germline V gene sequence: CDR1 LGHNA, CDR2 YNFKEQ. The CDR3 is 14 amino acids. With 1 base clipped from V and 4 bases from J, the junction kept 1 base outside the gene matches. The CDR3 is CASSQGDRGYEQYV. The CDR3 nucleotides are TGTGCCAGCAGCCAAGGGGACAGGGGATACGAGCAGTACGTC.

There are a few counts of this clonotype. CDR3 in amino acids: CASSLAWGGNRYTF. The CDR3 nucleotides are TGTGCCAGCAGCTTGGCTTGGGGAGGTAATCGGTACACCTTC. The chain has TRBV5-6 and TRBJ1-2; no definite D call. Per germline, CDR1 SGHDT and CDR2 YYEEEE. Trimming took off 0 bases at V and 11 bases at J, with 17 bases between the two ends. The length of the CDR3 is 14 residues. Drawing the rest from reference TRBV5-6 and TRBJ1-2, the complete variable domain is DAGVTQSPTHLIKTRGQQVTLRCSPKSGHDTVSWYQQALGQGPQFIFQYYEEEERQRGNFPDRFSGHQFPNYSSELNVNALLLGDSALYLCASSLAWGGNRYTFGSGTRLTVV.

This clonotype was found many times. V usage is TRBV5-8 and J usage is TRBJ2-1; TRBD2 agrees at 9 bases. The CDR3 length is 15 residues. Trimming removed 4 bases from V and 2 bases from J; junction bases left unmatched: 4. CDR1 and CDR2 (germline): SGHTS, YDEGEE. CDR3 region: CASSEGLAPYNEQFF. The CDR3 DNA reads TGTGCCAGCAGCGAAGGACTAGCGCCCTACAATGAGCAGTTCTTC.

The count of this clonotype is one. This chain uses TRBV4-1 with TRBJ2-3, with D perhaps being TRBD1 or TRBD2 (6 bases each). V lost 4 bases, J lost 0 bases, and 11 bases lay in between. The CDR3 sequence is 15 residues long. CDR1 is MGHRA, CDR2 YSYEKL, per germline. CDR3 loop: CASSPRGQSTDTQYF. The CDR3 DNA follows: TGCGCCAGCAGCCCCCGGGGGCAGAGCACAGATACGCAGTATTTT.

This clonotype showed up many times. This rearrangement joins TRBV12-3 or TRBV12-4 to TRBJ2-3; a weak D match, TRBD2 (6 bases). The CDR3 sequence is 11 residues long. Trimming removed 3 bases at V and 10 bases at J, with 8 bases between. The CDR3 loop reads CASSLEGSQYF. The CDR3 nucleotides read TGTGCCAGCAGTTTGGAGGGTTCGCAGTATTTT.

This clonotype was counted ten times or more. The V call is TRBV29-1, the J call TRBJ2-5, with 9 bases that match TRBD2. Per the germline V gene, CDR1 is SQVTM and CDR2 is ANQGSEA. Unmatched junction bases numbered 5, after V lost 1 base and J lost 5 bases. The CDR3 totals 14 residues. As DNA, the CDR3 is TGCAGCGTTGAAGGCGGGGGGGTAGTGGAGACCCAGTACTTC. Its translation is CSVEGGGVVETQYF. The full variable domain, in which reference TRBV29-1 and TRBJ2-5 provide the parts outside the CDR3, is SAVISQKPSRDICQRGTSLTIQCQVDSQVTMMFWYRQQPGQSLTLIATANQGSEATYESGFVIDKFPISRPNLTFSTLTVSNMSPEDSSIYLCSVEGGGVVETQYFGPGTRLLVL.

The chain joins TRBV11-2 to TRBJ2-3, with 11 bases identical to TRBD2. Trimming cost V 6 bases and J 4 bases; bases outside gene matches: 0. Germline CDR1 and CDR2: SGHAT and FQNNGV. CDR3 size: 13 residues. CDR3 DNA sequence: TGTGCCAGCAGACTAGCGGGGGCAGATACGCAGTATTTT. As protein: CASRLAGADTQYF.

This clonotype was recorded at least ten times. The chain combines TRBV20-1 with TRBJ1-4, with unresolved D. The CDR3 totals 14 residues. V lost 5 bases and J 8 bases, leaving 18 bases between the germline ends. Germline V CDR1 and CDR2: DFQATT, SNEGSKA (reference sequence). DNA of the CDR3: TGCAGTGCTTACCCGTCGGCCCTGGGGGAAAAACTGTTTTTT. As protein: CSAYPSALGEKLFF.

This clonotype was detected only a few times. The CDR3 nucleotides are TGCAGCGTTGAAGCGAAAAAACAGAGCACAGATACGCAGTATTTT. This gives the protein CSVEAKKQSTDTQYF. The rearrangement uses TRBV29-1 and TRBJ2-3; D gene ambiguous. The V end was cut by 1 base, the J end by 0 bases, with 11 bases between. The length of the CDR3 is 15 residues. The germline V gene has CDR1 SQVTM and CDR2 ANQGSEA.

This clonotype was seen many times. J is TRBJ2-3 and V is TRBV29-1; D is undetermined. CDR3 length: 10 residues. Trimming stripped 7 bases from V and 6 bases from J, with 8 bases between. CDR1 is SQVTM and CDR2 is ANQGSEA in the germline V gene. Here the CDR3 reads CSGRLDTQYF. CDR3 bases: TGCAGCGGACGACTGGATACGCAGTATTTT.

This clonotype was seen more than once but under ten times. The chain couples TRBV6-5 to TRBJ1-1; D gene unclear. The CDR3 totals 11 residues. The V gene lost 2 bases and the J gene lost 10 bases, with 8 bases spanning the gap. Germline CDR1 and CDR2: MNHEY and SVGAGI. CDR3 in DNA: TGTGCCAGCAGTTACGGGAGAGTAGCTTTCTTT. This translates into CASSYGRVAFF.